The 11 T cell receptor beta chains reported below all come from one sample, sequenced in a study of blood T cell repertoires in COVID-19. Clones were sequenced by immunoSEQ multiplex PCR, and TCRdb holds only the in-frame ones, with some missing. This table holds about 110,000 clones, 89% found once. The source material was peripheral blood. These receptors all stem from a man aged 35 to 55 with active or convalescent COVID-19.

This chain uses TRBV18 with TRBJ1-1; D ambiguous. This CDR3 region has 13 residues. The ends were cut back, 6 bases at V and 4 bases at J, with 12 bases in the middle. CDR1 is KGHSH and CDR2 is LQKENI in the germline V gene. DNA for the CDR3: TGTGCCAGCTCCTCCGGGTCGGGCACTGAAGCTTTCTTT. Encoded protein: CASSSGSGTEAFF.

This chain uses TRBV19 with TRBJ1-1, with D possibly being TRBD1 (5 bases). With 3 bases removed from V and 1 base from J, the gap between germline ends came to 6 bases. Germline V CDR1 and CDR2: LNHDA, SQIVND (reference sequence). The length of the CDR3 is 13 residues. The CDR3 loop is CASSIRGNTEAFF. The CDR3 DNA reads TGTGCCAGTAGTATTAGGGGGAACACTGAAGCTTTCTTT.

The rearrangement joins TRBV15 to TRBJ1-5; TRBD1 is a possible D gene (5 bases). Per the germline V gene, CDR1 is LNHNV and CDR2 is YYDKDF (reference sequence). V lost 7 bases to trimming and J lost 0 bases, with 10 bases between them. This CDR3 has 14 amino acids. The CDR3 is CATTKGNSNQPQHF. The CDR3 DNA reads TGTGCCACCACTAAGGGGAATAGCAATCAGCCCCAGCATTTT. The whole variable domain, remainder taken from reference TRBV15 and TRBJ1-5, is DAMVIQNPRYQVTQFGKPVTLSCSQTLNHNVMYWYQQKSSQAPKLLFHYYDKDFNNEADTPDNFQSRRPNTSFCFLDIRSPGLGDTAMYLCATTKGNSNQPQHFGDGTRLSIL.

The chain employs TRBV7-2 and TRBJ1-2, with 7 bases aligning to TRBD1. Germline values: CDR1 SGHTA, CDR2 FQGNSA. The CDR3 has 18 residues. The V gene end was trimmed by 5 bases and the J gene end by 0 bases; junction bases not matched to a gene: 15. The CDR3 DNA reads TGTGCCAGCAGCCTAAAACCCCCGACAGGGAGCACTAACTATGGCTACACCTTC. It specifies CASSLKPPTGSTNYGYTF.

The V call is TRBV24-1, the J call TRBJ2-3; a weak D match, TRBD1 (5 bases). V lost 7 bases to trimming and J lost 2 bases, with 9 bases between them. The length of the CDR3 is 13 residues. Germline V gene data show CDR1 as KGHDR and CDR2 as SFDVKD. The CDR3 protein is CATRQEITDTQYF. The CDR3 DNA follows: TGTGCCACCAGACAGGAGATCACAGATACGCAGTATTTT.

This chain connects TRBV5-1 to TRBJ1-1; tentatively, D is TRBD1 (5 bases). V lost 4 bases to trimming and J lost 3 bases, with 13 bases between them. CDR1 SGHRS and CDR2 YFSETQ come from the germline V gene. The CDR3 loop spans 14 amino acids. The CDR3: CASSLAGVDTEAFF. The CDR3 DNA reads TGCGCCAGCAGCCTAGCGGGGGTAGACACTGAAGCTTTCTTT.

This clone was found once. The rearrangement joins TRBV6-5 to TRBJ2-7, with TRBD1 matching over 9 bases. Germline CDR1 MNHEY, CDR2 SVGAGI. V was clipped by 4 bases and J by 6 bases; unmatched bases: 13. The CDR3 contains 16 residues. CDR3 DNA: TGTGCCAGCAGTTGGGGCGGCGGACAGGGGCAACGCGAGCAGTACTTC. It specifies CASSWGGGQGQREQYF.

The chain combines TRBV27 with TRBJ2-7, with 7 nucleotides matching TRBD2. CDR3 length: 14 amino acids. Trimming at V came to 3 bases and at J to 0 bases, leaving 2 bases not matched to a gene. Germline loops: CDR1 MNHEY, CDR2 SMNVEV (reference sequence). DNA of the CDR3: TGTGCCAGCAGTTTGGGGGGGAGCTCCTACGAGCAGTACTTC. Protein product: CASSLGGSSYEQYF.

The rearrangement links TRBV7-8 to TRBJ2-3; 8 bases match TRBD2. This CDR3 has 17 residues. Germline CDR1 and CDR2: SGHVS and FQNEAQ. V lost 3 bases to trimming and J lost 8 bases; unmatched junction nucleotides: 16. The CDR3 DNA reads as TGTGCCAGCAGCTTGGGGGGCGGACCGGCCCGGGGGGGTACGCAGTATTTT. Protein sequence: CASSLGGGPARGGTQYF.

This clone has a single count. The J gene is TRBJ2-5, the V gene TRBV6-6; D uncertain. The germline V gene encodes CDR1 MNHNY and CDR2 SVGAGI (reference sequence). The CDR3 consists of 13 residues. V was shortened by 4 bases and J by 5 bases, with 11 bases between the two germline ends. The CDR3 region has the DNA TGTGCCAGCAGTTTTCGGGTCTTGGAGACCCAGTACTTC. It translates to CASSFRVLETQYF.

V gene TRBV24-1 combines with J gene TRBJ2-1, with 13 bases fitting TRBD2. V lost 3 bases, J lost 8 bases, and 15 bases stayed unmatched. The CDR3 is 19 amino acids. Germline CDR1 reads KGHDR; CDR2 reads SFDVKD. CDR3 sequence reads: CATSDQLAGGHTSIDEQFF. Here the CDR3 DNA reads TGTGCCACCAGTGATCAACTAGCGGGAGGGCATACTTCGATAGATGAGCAGTTCTTC.